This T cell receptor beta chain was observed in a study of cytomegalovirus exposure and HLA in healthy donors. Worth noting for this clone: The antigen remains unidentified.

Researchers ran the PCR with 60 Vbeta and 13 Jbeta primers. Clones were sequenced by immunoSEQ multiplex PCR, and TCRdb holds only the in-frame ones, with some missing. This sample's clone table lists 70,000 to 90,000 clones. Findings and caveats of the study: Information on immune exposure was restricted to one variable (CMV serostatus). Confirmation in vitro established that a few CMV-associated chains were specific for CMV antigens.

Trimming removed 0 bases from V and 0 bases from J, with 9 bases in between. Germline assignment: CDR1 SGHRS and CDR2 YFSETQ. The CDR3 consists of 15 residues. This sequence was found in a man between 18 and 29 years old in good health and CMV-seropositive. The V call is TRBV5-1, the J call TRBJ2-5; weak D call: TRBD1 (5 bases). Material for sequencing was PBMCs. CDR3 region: CASSLVQGDQETQYF. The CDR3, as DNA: TGCGCCAGCAGCTTGGTGCAGGGCGACCAAGAGACCCAGTACTTC. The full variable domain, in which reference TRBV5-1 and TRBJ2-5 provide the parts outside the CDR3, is KAGVTQTPRYLIKTRGQQVTLSCSPISGHRSVSWYQQTPGQGLQFLFEYFSETQRNKGNFPGRFSGRQFSNSRSEMNVSTLELGDSALYLCASSLVQGDQETQYFGPGTRLLVL.